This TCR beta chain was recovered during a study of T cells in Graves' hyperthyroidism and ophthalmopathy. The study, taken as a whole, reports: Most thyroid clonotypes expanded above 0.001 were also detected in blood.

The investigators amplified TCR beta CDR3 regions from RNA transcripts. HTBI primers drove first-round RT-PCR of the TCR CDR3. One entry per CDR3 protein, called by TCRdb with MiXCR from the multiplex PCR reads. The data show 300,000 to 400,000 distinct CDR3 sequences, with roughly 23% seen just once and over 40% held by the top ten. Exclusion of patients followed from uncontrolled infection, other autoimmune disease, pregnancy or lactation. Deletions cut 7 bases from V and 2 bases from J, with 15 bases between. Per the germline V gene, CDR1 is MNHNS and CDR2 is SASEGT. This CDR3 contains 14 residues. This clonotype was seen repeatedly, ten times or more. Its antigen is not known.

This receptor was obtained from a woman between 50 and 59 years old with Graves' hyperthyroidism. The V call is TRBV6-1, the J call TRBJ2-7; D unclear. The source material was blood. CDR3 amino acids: CASNRALVPYEQYF. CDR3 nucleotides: TGTGCCAGCAACCGGGCCCTAGTCCCCTACGAGCAGTACTTC.